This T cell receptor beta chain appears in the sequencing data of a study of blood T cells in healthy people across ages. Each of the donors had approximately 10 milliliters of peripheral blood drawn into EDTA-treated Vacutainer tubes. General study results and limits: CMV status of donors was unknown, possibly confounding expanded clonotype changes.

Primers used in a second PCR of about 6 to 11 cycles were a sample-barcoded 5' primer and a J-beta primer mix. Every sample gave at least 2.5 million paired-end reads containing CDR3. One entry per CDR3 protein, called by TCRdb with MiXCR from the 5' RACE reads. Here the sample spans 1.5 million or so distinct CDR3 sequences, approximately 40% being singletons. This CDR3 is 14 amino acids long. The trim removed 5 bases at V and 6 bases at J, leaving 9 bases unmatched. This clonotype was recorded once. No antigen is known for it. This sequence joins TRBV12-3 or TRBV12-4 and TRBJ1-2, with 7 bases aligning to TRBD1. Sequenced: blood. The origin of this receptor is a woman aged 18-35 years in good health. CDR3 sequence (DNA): TGTGCCAGCAGTCGGGGGGAGGGGGCTGATGGCTACACCTTC. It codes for CASSRGEGADGYTF.